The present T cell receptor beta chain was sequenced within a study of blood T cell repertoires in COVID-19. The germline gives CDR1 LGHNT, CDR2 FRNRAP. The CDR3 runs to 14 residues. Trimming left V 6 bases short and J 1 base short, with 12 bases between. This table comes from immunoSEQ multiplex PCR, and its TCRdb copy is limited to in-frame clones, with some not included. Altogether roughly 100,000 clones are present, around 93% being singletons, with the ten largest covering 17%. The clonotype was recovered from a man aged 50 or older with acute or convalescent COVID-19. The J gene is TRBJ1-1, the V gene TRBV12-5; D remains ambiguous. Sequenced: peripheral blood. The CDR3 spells CASGFGYRNTEAFF. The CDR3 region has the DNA TGTGCTAGTGGGTTTGGTTACAGGAACACTGAAGCTTTCTTT.